These T cell receptor beta chains were read from a single sample in a study of blood T cells in healthy people across ages. One entry per CDR3 protein, called by TCRdb with MiXCR from the 5' RACE reads. The table has 500,000 to 600,000 distinct CDR3 sequences, 27% seen once; the top ten hold around 18%. Sequencing was performed on blood. These receptors all stem from a woman between 65 and 79 years old in good health. The CDR3 runs from the conserved cysteine through the conserved F or W. The D gene is left open where the match is weak. Where a row states a size, it is once, few, many or the class of an expanded clone; other rows omit it.

>TRBD1|.|TRBJ2-1|TRBV4-3
CASSQAFRDRGHDEQFF
TGCGCCAGCAGCCAGGCCTTCCGGGACAGGGGGCACGATGAGCAGTTCTTC
>.|few|TRBJ1-2|TRBV2
CACRNPGSFPVTMGYTF
TGTGCCTGCAGGAATCCTGGAAGTTTCCCAGTAACTATGGGCTACACCTTC
>TRBD2|.|TRBJ2-1|TRBV20-1
CSARPSGGPYNEQFF
TGCAGCGCTAGACCTAGCGGGGGCCCTTACAATGAGCAGTTCTTC
>.|.|TRBJ1-6|TRBV4-1
CASALSESSPLHF
TGCGCCAGCGCCCTGTCTGAGTCTTCACCCCTCCACTTT
>.|few|TRBJ2-1|TRBV27
CASTVRPTNEQFF
TGTGCCAGCACTGTTCGCCCCACTAATGAGCAGTTCTTC
>.|.|TRBJ2-3|TRBV18
CASSPRVGSTDTQYF
TGTGCCAGCTCACCAAGGGTCGGAAGCACAGATACGCAGTATTTT
>TRBD1|.|TRBJ2-7|TRBV18
CASSQNELGTGGYEQYF
TGTGCCAGCTCACAGAACGAGCTCGGGACAGGGGGCTACGAGCAGTACTTC
>.|.|TRBJ2-1|TRBV20-1
CSASLGGAYNEQFF
TGCAGTGCTTCCTTGGGGGGCGCCTACAATGAGCAGTTCTTC
>.|many|TRBJ1-2|TRBV3-1
CASSQDTWGNYGYTF
TGTGCCAGCAGCCAAGACACCTGGGGGAACTATGGCTACACCTTC
>TRBD2|.|TRBJ2-2|TRBV7-3
CASSYNPGGPTGELFF
TGTGCCAGCAGCTACAACCCGGGGGGGCCGACCGGGGAGCTGTTTTTT
>TRBD2|.|TRBJ2-1|TRBV5-1
CASSSLQLAAPFF
TGCGCCAGCAGCTCACTTCAACTAGCGGCTCCGTTCTTC
>.|.|TRBJ2-5|TRBV20-1
CSAKLGGRGVQETQYF
TGCAGTGCCAAACTAGGGGGGCGGGGCGTTCAAGAGACCCAGTACTTC
>.|few|TRBJ1-1|TRBV7-2
CASSLESDTEAFF
TGTGCCAGCAGCTTAGAGAGCGACACTGAAGCTTTCTTT
>.|few|TRBJ2-5|TRBV5-1
CASSLVPEEETQYF
TGCGCCAGCAGCTTGGTGCCAGAAGAAGAGACCCAGTACTTC
>TRBD1|few|TRBJ2-3|TRBV29-1
CSVGLGGFADTQYF
TGCAGCGTTGGCCTAGGGGGCTTCGCAGATACGCAGTATTTT
>.|.|TRBJ1-2|TRBV20-1
CSALSGDYGYTF
TGCAGTGCTCTTTCAGGGGACTATGGCTACACCTTC
>TRBD1|.|TRBJ2-7|TRBV9
CASSPHVGTGGYEQYF
TGTGCCAGCAGCCCTCATGTTGGGACAGGGGGGTACGAGCAGTACTTC
>.|.|TRBJ1-1|TRBV2
CASIMGGNTEAFF
TGTGCCAGCATAATGGGGGGCAACACTGAAGCTTTCTTT
>.|few|TRBJ2-5|TRBV7-9
CASHRETQYF
TGTGCCAGCCATCGGGAGACCCAGTACTTC
>TRBD1|few|TRBJ2-5|TRBV20-1
CSARDGTAQETQYF
TGCAGTGCTAGAGATGGGACAGCCCAAGAGACCCAGTACTTC
>.|few|TRBJ2-1|TRBV7-2
CASRTFGSSYNEQFF
TGTGCCAGCAGAACCTTCGGCAGCTCCTACAATGAGCAGTTCTTC
>.|few|TRBJ2-2|TRBV5-1
CAGGGSQGNTGELFF
TGCGCCGGTGGAGGTTCCCAAGGGAACACCGGGGAGCTGTTTTTT
>TRBD1|.|TRBJ2-7|TRBV18
CASSPLGDRGQREQYF
TGTGCCAGCTCACCACTGGGAGACAGGGGGCAGCGCGAGCAGTACTTC